This entry lists 23 T cell receptor beta chains sequenced from one sample in a study of cytomegalovirus exposure and HLA in healthy donors. It was with 60 Vbeta and 13 Jbeta primers that the PCR ran. Using immunoSEQ multiplex PCR, the repertoire was profiled, and TCRdb retains in-frame clones only, with some absent. The repertoire holds 120,000 to 150,000 clones, roughly 70% seen once, with around 1.7% in the top ten. The sample taken for sequencing was PBMCs. The receptors stem from a woman aged 40 to 50 in good health and CMV-seronegative.

The rearrangement uses TRBV27 and TRBJ2-1, with D possibly being TRBD1 (6 bases). Germline CDR1 reads MNHEY; CDR2 reads SMNVEV (reference sequence). The V and J ends lost 8 bases and 0 bases respectively, with 11 bases between them. The CDR3 length is 14 residues. CDR3 sequence (DNA): TGTGCCAGCGCCTCAGGGGTCTCCTACAATGAGCAGTTCTTC. It is translated as CASASGVSYNEQFF.

This clone showed up just a few times. This chain uses TRBV7-9 with TRBJ1-2; D may be TRBD1 (5 bases). CDR3 length equals 14 residues. The V and J ends lost 5 bases and 8 bases respectively, with 18 bases between them. Germline values: CDR1 SEHNR, CDR2 FQNEAQ (reference sequence). The CDR3, as DNA: TGTGCCAGCAGCCCCCGTTGGGGGGTCAACGGCTACACCTTC. Protein product: CASSPRWGVNGYTF.

With respect to this clone: Other DNA sequences in the same sample also yield this CDR3. The genes are TRBV2 and TRBJ1-1, with TRBD1 as a possible D gene (5 bases). The CDR3 length is 15 residues. Trimming shortened V by 6 bases and J by 0 bases, and 14 bases separated the two germline ends. Germline values: CDR1 SNHLY, CDR2 FYNNEI. This CDR3 reads CASREGQGVNTEAFF. CDR3 sequence (DNA): TGTGCCAGCAGGGAGGGGCAGGGTGTGAACACTGAAGCTTTCTTT.

The chain couples TRBV19 to TRBJ1-2; maybe TRBD1 (6 bases). The CDR3 has 14 amino acids. V was trimmed by 1 base and J by 2 bases, leaving 8 bases between them. Germline V lookup: CDR1 LNHDA, CDR2 SQIVND (reference sequence). CDR3 sequence: CASSIGTGNYGYTF. The CDR3 DNA reads as TGTGCCAGTAGTATAGGCACAGGGAACTATGGCTACACCTTC.

V is TRBV9 and J is TRBJ1-3; a weak D match, TRBD1 (5 bases). Germline V gives CDR1 SGDLS, CDR2 YYNGEE. V gave up 0 bases and J gave up 4 bases, with 11 bases separating them. This CDR3 has 15 amino acids. CDR3 sequence: CASSVDAGRGNTIYF. Here the CDR3 DNA reads TGTGCCAGCAGCGTAGATGCGGGACGGGGAAACACCATATATTTT.

The chain carries TRBV9 and TRBJ1-1; 8 nucleotides agree with TRBD1. Unmatched junction bases numbered 3, after V lost 0 bases and J lost 2 bases. CDR1 is SGDLS, CDR2 YYNGEE, per germline. The CDR3 is 15 residues long. CDR3 sequence: CASSVGGQANTEAFF. CDR3 bases: TGTGCCAGCAGCGTAGGGGGACAGGCAAACACTGAAGCTTTCTTT.

This clone was recorded a few times. The chain employs TRBV30 and TRBJ1-6; no reliable D call. CDR3 length: 13 amino acids. Germline V lookup: CDR1 GTSNPN, CDR2 SVGIG (reference sequence). Trimming pared 1 base from V and 6 bases from J, leaving 7 bases between. CDR3 nucleotides: TGTGCCTGGAGTGGGGCACTTAATTCACCCCTCCACTTT. It yields the protein CAWSGALNSPLHF.

The genes are TRBV27 and TRBJ2-2; D call uncertain. The CDR3 loop spans 14 amino acids. Germline CDR1 is MNHEY and CDR2 is SMNVEV (reference sequence). The germline V and J ends were trimmed by 11 bases and 0 bases, with 13 bases remaining between them. Here the CDR3 DNA reads TGTGCCTCCCGCCACAGTGCGAACACCGGGGAGCTGTTTTTT. It translates to CASRHSANTGELFF.

This clone was picked up a small number of times. The same CDR3 can be traced to other DNA sequences in this sample. The chain uses TRBV7-9 and TRBJ1-5, with TRBD1 matching over 7 bases. The CDR3 runs to 14 residues. CDR1 and CDR2 from the germline V gene are SEHNR and FQNEAQ (reference sequence). Losses at the gene ends were 1 base for V and 6 bases for J; bases not matched to a gene: 3. The CDR3 loop reads CASSLGQGGQPQHF. DNA of the CDR3: TGTGCCAGCAGCTTAGGACAGGGCGGTCAGCCCCAGCATTTT.

Only one count was recorded for this clone. The rearrangement uses TRBV7-8 and TRBJ1-2; D gene uncertain. Trimming took off 5 bases at V and 5 bases at J, with 15 bases between the two ends. The CDR3 is 14 amino acids. CDR1 is SGHVS and CDR2 is FQNEAQ in the germline V gene. In DNA form, the CDR3 reads TGTGCCAGCAGCCTCCTACAATCGACTTATGGCTACACCTTC. It is translated as CASSLLQSTYGYTF.

J is TRBJ1-2 and V is TRBV11-2, with D hard to call. CDR1 and CDR2 from the germline V gene are SGHAT and FQNNGV. The V and J ends lost 4 bases and 3 bases respectively, with 6 bases between them. This CDR3 is built from 12 residues. In nucleotides, the CDR3 is TGTGCCAGCAGCTGGAGGGACTATGGCTACACCTTC. It specifies CASSWRDYGYTF.

The chain combines TRBV6-5 with TRBJ1-2; tentative D call: TRBD1 (6 bases). The V gene's germline CDR1 is MNHEY and CDR2 SVGAGI. The V end lost 7 bases, the J end lost 4 bases, and 13 bases lay between the germline ends. The CDR3 is made up of 13 amino acids. Here the CDR3 reads CASTDSPTYGYTF. The CDR3 nucleotides are TGTGCCAGCACGGACAGCCCTACCTATGGCTACACCTTC.

The J gene is TRBJ2-3, the V gene TRBV10-3; 8 positions match TRBD2. The germline gives CDR1 ENHRY, CDR2 SYGVKD. The junction had 7 bases not matched to a gene; V was cut back by 5 bases and J by 0 bases. There are 16 residues in the CDR3. The CDR3 DNA reads TGTGCCATCAGTATGGGACTAGTATCTAGCACAGATACGCAGTATTTT. The encoded protein is CAISMGLVSSTDTQYF.

CDR3 DNA sequence: TGTGCCAGCAGTTTTACTCGGGGACAGGGGACCACAGATACGCAGTATTTT. This translates into CASSFTRGQGTTDTQYF. The chain joins TRBV28 to TRBJ2-3; 10 nucleotides match TRBD1. J lost 2 bases, V lost 3 bases, and 8 bases had no gene match. The CDR3 is 17 residues long. From germline, CDR1 is MDHEN and CDR2 SYDVKM.

V and J are TRBV6-1 and TRBJ1-1; D gene uncertain. CDR1 is MNHNS and CDR2 is SASEGT in the germline V gene. The CDR3 has 14 amino acids. The germline V and J ends were trimmed by 0 bases and 0 bases, with 5 bases remaining between them. The CDR3 loop is CASSEAGVNTEAFF. CDR3 coding DNA: TGTGCCAGCAGTGAAGCGGGAGTGAACACTGAAGCTTTCTTT.

This clone was detected once. V is TRBV2 and J is TRBJ2-3; a weak D match, TRBD1 (5 bases). Germline V gene sequence: CDR1 SNHLY, CDR2 FYNNEI. V was cut by 3 bases and J by 0 bases, with 13 bases left in between. The CDR3 extends over 16 amino acids. The CDR3, as DNA: TGTGCCAGCAGTGACGGAAGACAGATTAGCACAGATACGCAGTATTTT. Protein sequence: CASSDGRQISTDTQYF.

The J gene is TRBJ1-1, the V gene TRBV19; TRBD1 might be the D (6 bases). The CDR3 totals 14 residues. Trimming pared 1 base from V and 1 base from J, leaving 7 bases between. CDR1 is LNHDA and CDR2 is SQIVND in the germline V gene (reference sequence). Written as DNA, the CDR3 is TGTGCCAGTAGTATAGGACAGGCGAACACTGAAGCTTTCTTT. This sequence encodes CASSIGQANTEAFF.

V usage is TRBV2 and J usage is TRBJ1-1; tentatively, D is TRBD1 (6 bases). With 5 bases removed from V and 7 bases from J, the gap between germline ends came to 14 bases. Germline CDR1 is SNHLY and CDR2 is FYNNEI. The CDR3 is made up of 13 amino acids. The CDR3 DNA follows: TGTGCCAGCAGTTTGAGACAGGCCGGTGAAGCTTTCTTT. Protein product: CASSLRQAGEAFF.

In the case of this clone: Germline and junction disagree at one end, which may indicate a read error. The CDR3: CSSMRAGEGILAFF. CDR3 nucleotide sequence: TGTTCCAGCATGAGGGCAGGCGAAGGGATATTGGCTTTCTTT. The V call is TRBV7-9, the J call TRBJ1-1, with D hard to call. Germline CDR1 is SEHNR and CDR2 is FQNEAQ (reference sequence). The CDR3 extends over 14 amino acids. Drawing the rest from reference TRBV7-9 and TRBJ1-1, the complete variable domain is DTGVSQNPRHKITKRGQNVTFRCDPISEHNRLYWYRQTLGQGPEFLTYFQNEAQLEKSRLLSDRFSAERPKGSFSTLEIQRTEQGDSAMYLCSSMRAGEGILAFFGQGTRLTVV.

The rearrangement uses TRBV28 and TRBJ2-5, with D perhaps TRBD2 (6 bases). This CDR3 contains 14 residues. Germline V gene sequence: CDR1 MDHEN, CDR2 SYDVKM. V lost 5 bases and J lost 5, with 15 bases in between. CDR3 amino acids: CASSLPGLAETQYF. In DNA form, the CDR3 reads TGTGCCAGCAGTCTTCCGGGGCTAGCGGAGACCCAGTACTTC.

This chain joins TRBV18 and TRBJ1-2; D unclear. This CDR3 is 15 amino acids long. Trimming left V 3 bases short and J 6 bases short, with 17 bases between. From germline, CDR1 is KGHSH and CDR2 LQKENI. CDR3 residues: CASSPPDGLTNGYTF. CDR3 DNA: TGTGCCAGCTCACCCCCGGATGGTCTAACTAATGGCTACACCTTC.

This sequence joins TRBV28 and TRBJ2-1; 9 bases agree with TRBD1. Trimming removed 5 bases from V and 15 bases from J; junction bases left unmatched: 14. The CDR3 totals 14 residues. Per the germline V gene, CDR1 is MDHEN and CDR2 is SYDVKM. The DNA for the CDR3 is TGTGCCAGCAGTAGTACTCCGGGACAGGGAATTGGGTTCTTC. It codes for CASSSTPGQGIGFF.

V usage is TRBV19 and J usage is TRBJ1-5, with 9 bases identical to TRBD1. CDR1 is LNHDA, CDR2 SQIVND, per germline (reference sequence). Germline trimming cut 7 bases from V and 2 bases from J; bases unmatched to any gene: 6. The CDR3 consists of 15 residues. The DNA of the CDR3 is TGTGCCAGTACCAGGGGACAGGGCGGCAATCAGCCCCAGCATTTT. It yields the protein CASTRGQGGNQPQHF.